A selection of T cell receptor beta chains follows, all from one sample in a study of blood T cell repertoires in COVID-19. Profiling relied on immunoSEQ multiplex PCR, and the TCRdb table lists in-frame clones only, not all of them. The profile shows about 130,000 clones, around 88% of them singletons. The sequencing sample was made of peripheral blood. Receptors were obtained from a man aged 50-60 years with acute or convalescent COVID-19. Each CDR3 is given with its conserved first and last residue. D genes are given only for firm matches. Clone size, where shown, is once, few, many, or a class for clones that have expanded.

TRBV27	TRBJ2-7	once	TRBD1	TGTGCCAGCTCTCGGACAGGGGCAGCATCCTACGAGCAGTACTTC	CASSRTGAASYEQYF
TRBV28	TRBJ1-2	.	.	TGTGCCAGCAGTTTACCCAGGACAGATTATGGCTACACCTTC	CASSLPRTDYGYTF
TRBV12-5	TRBJ2-1	.	.	TGTGCTAGTGGTCAGGGATACAATGAGCAGTTCTTC	CASGQGYNEQFF
TRBV6-1	TRBJ1-4	.	TRBD1	TGTGCCAGCAGTGCGCTTAGGGGACAGGGAGAGGAAAAACTGTTTTTT	CASSALRGQGEEKLFF
TRBV5-1	TRBJ1-1	.	TRBD1	TGCGCCAGCAGCTTGGGGGGACAGACGAACACTGAAGCTTTCTTT	CASSLGGQTNTEAFF
TRBV19	TRBJ1-4	.	TRBD1	TGTGCCAGTAGTATAGGTACAGGGGTAGGCAAGGGTGAAAAACTGTTTTTT	CASSIGTGVGKGEKLFF
TRBV5-6	TRBJ1-4	.	.	TGTGCCAGCAGCAACGGACGGGAAGAAAAACTGTTTTTT	CASSNGREEKLFF
TRBV6-6	TRBJ1-1	.	.	TGTGCCAGCAGTTACGGAGAAACTGAAGCTTTCTTT	CASSYGETEAFF
TRBV19	TRBJ1-4	.	.	TGTGCCAGTAGTAATCCAAATGAAAAACTGTTTTTT	CASSNPNEKLFF
TRBV7-9	TRBJ1-2	.	TRBD1	TGTGCCAGCAGCGTGTTGGGGACAGGGGTCCGGCGCTCATATGGCTACACCTTC	CASSVLGTGVRRSYGYTF
TRBV9	TRBJ2-1	.	.	TGTGCCAGCAGCGGGACTCGCTCCTACAATGAGCAGTTCTTC	CASSGTRSYNEQFF
TRBV2	TRBJ2-6	.	.	TGTGCCAGCAGTCCCGACAGAGCTTTCTCTGGGGCCAACGTCCTGACTTTC	CASSPDRAFSGANVLTF
TRBV6-1	TRBJ1-2	.	.	TGTGCCAGCAGTGATACCGGGGACTATGGCTACACCTTC	CASSDTGDYGYTF
TRBV28	TRBJ2-1	.	TRBD2	TGTGCCAGCAGGAGACTAGCGGGCCTGTCTAGGAATGAGCAGTTCTTC	CASRRLAGLSRNEQFF
TRBV28	TRBJ1-5	.	.	TGTGCCAGCCGGGGAGGTAGGCTTCGAAATAGCAATCAGCCCCAGCATTTT	CASRGGRLRNSNQPQHF
TRBV5-4	TRBJ1-1	.	.	TGTGCCAGCAAACAGGACCGCCGGGAAGCTTTCTTT	CASKQDRREAFF
TRBV5-1	TRBJ1-1	once	.	TGCGCCAGCAGCTCGCGGGACGCGGGGATGAGGGCTTTCTTT	CASSSRDAGMRAFF
TRBV6-5	TRBJ1-5	.	.	TGTGCCAGCAAACCCCTCGGGGTGGGGGGACAGCCCCAGCATTTT	CASKPLGVGGQPQHF
TRBV5-6	TRBJ1-2	.	.	TGTGCCAGCAGCTTTCAGGGGGGCTACACCTTC	CASSFQGGYTF
TRBV3-1/TRBV3-2	TRBJ2-2	.	.	TGTGCCAGCAGCCAAGACAGGGGCAGAGGCACCGGGGAGCTGTTTTTT	CASSQDRGRGTGELFF
TRBV19	TRBJ1-3	.	TRBD1	TGTGCCAGTAGGCCGACAGGGGCTGGAAACACCATATATTTT	CASRPTGAGNTIYF
TRBV3-1/TRBV3-2	TRBJ1-2	.	.	TGTGCCAGCAGCTATCAGGGTAACTATGGCTACACCTTC	CASSYQGNYGYTF
TRBV6-6	TRBJ1-6	.	TRBD1	TGTGCCAGCAGCCCCCAGCCCCGGGACAGGCCCCCGTCGGCGTTTTCACCCCTCCACTTT	CASSPQPRDRPPSAFSPLHF
TRBV6-6	TRBJ1-2	.	.	TGTGCCAGCAGTAAGGGGTTTGGGGGCGACGGCTACACCTTC	CASSKGFGGDGYTF
TRBV28	TRBJ2-5	.	TRBD1	TGTGCCAGCAGTTTAATGGTACAGGGGGTAGTGGAGACCCAGTACTTC	CASSLMVQGVVETQYF
TRBV9	TRBJ1-2	.	TRBD1	TGTGCCAGCTCCCTAAATCAGGGGGCGAGTGGCTACACCTTC	CASSLNQGASGYTF
TRBV5-1	TRBJ1-1	.	TRBD1	TGCGCCAGCAGCTCGTCCCCGGGACAGGGACTAAACACTGAAGCTTTCTTT	CASSSSPGQGLNTEAFF
TRBV27	TRBJ1-5	few	TRBD1	TGTGCCAGCAAGACAGGGGGCAAGCCCCAGCATTTT	CASKTGGKPQHF
TRBV5-1	TRBJ2-2	.	TRBD2	TGCGCCAGCAGCTCCTCGGGACTAGCGGGAGCCGGGGAGCTGTTTTTT	CASSSSGLAGAGELFF
TRBV27	TRBJ1-2	few	.	TGTGCCAGCAGTCCGGACAGCCCTAACTATGGCTACACCTTC	CASSPDSPNYGYTF
TRBV28	TRBJ1-5	.	.	TGTGCCAGCAGTAAGGACAGACTCGCCCAGCATTTT	CASSKDRLAQHF
TRBV11-2	TRBJ2-1	.	.	TGTGCCAGCAGCCCGTGGGAGTCCTACAATGAGCAGTTCTTC	CASSPWESYNEQFF
TRBV10-1	TRBJ1-1	.	TRBD1	TGCGCCAGCAGTGAGTCGGGACAGGGGCACACTGAAGCTTTCTTT	CASSESGQGHTEAFF
TRBV4-1	TRBJ2-1	.	.	TGCGCCAGCAGCCCAGCTAGCTCCTCCTACAATGAGCAGTTCTTC	CASSPASSSYNEQFF
TRBV15	TRBJ2-3	.	TRBD1	TGTGCCACCAGCAGGCCGGACAGGGGAACAGATACGCAGTATTTT	CATSRPDRGTDTQYF
TRBV6-5	TRBJ2-3	once	TRBD2	TGTGCCGGGGGGACTAGCGGGGGACGAGATACGCAGTATTTT	CAGGTSGGRDTQYF
TRBV9	TRBJ2-3	.	.	TGTGCCAGCAGCGTAGCGGGGGGCGAAGGTACAGATACGCAGTATTTT	CASSVAGGEGTDTQYF
TRBV28	TRBJ1-5	.	.	TGTGCCAGCACCGTACATAGCAATCAGCCCCAGCATTTT	CASTVHSNQPQHF
TRBV7-7	TRBJ2-3	.	TRBD2	TGTGCTAGCAGCTCGGGACTAGCAAACACAGATACGCAGTATTTT	CASSSGLANTDTQYF
TRBV18	TRBJ1-1	once	.	TGTGCCAGCTCACCAAATCGACAGCCGAACACTGAAGCTTTCTTT	CASSPNRQPNTEAFF
TRBV5-4	TRBJ1-6	few	.	TGTGCCAGCAGCCGCCCGGGAGAAGGGTCCCGGATTTCACCCCTCCACTTT	CASSRPGEGSRISPLHF
TRBV2	TRBJ2-7	.	TRBD1	TGTGCCAGCAGTGAGAGGGGGCGAATTTACGAGCAGTACTTC	CASSERGRIYEQYF
TRBV12-3/TRBV12-4	TRBJ1-1	few	.	TGTGCCAGCAGTTCCACACAGAGATTAGGAGCTTTCTTT	CASSSTQRLGAFF
TRBV28	TRBJ1-1	.	TRBD1	TGTGCCAGCACGCCTCAGGGGGTGAACACTGAAGCTTTCTTT	CASTPQGVNTEAFF
TRBV21-1	TRBJ1-2	.	.	TGTGCCAGCGGGAACCTAACCTCCCGCAGGGGCCGACTCATCTATGGCTACACCTTC	CASGNLTSRRGRLIYGYTF
TRBV6-6	TRBJ1-2	.	TRBD1	TGTGCCAGCAGCAACGTGGGGGACAGGGGATATGGAGGCTACACCTTC	CASSNVGDRGYGGYTF
TRBV19	TRBJ2-3	.	.	TGTGCCTGTTCTCTAGGAGGGGCAGATACGCAGTATTTT	CACSLGGADTQYF
TRBV18	TRBJ1-5	.	TRBD1	TGTGCCAGCTCACCCGGGACAGGCCTTGTGTGGCAGCCCCAGCATTTT	CASSPGTGLVWQPQHF